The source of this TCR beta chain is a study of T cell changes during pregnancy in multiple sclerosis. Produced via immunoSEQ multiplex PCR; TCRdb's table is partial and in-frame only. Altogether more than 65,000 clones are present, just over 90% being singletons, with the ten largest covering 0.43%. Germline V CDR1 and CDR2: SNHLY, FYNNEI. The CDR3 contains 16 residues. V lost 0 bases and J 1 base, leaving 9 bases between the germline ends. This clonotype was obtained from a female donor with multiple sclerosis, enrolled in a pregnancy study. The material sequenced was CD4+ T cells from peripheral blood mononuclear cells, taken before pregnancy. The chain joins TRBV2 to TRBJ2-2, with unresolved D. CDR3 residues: CASSEALGVNTGELFF. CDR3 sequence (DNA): TGTGCCAGCAGTGAAGCGCTAGGCGTGAACACCGGGGAGCTGTTTTTT. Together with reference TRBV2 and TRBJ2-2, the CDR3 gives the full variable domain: EPEVTQTPSHQVTQMGQEVILRCVPISNHLYFYWYRQILGQKVEFLVSFYNNEISEKSEIFDDQFSVERPDGSNFTLKIRSTKLEDSAMYFCASSEALGVNTGELFFGEGSRLTVL.